The rows below give T cell receptor beta chains drawn from one sample of a study of CD8 T cells in Susac syndrome. TCRdb used MiXCR to reprocess the immunoSEQ multiplex PCR reads, holding one entry per CDR3 protein. The sample includes approximately 190,000 distinct CDR3 sequences, 90% to 95% seen only once; the top ten take 0.085% to 0.095%. Sequencing was done on a sample of CD4+ T cells from PBMCs. Source of these receptors: a human donor with multiple sclerosis. CDR3s include the opening cysteine and the closing phenylalanine or tryptophan.

TRBV30,CAWSRGPGQETQYF
TRBV25-1,CASSIMYEQYF
TRBV3-1,CASSRTENYGYTF
TRBV12-3/TRBV12-4,CASTEGGGTQYF
TRBV15,CATSANRDSYGYTF
TRBV6-2/TRBV6-3,CASSQGAVSYEQYF
TRBV12-3/TRBV12-4,CASSLRVQGYNEQFF
TRBV7-3,CASSLNANTEAFF
TRBV5-1,CASSLEGAVETKNIQYF
TRBV20-1,CSAQTGGFKQPQHF
TRBV20-1,CSARDSANSYEQYF
TRBV7-2,CASSLEEEGARGYTF
TRBV29-1,CSVVGGSRDTQYF
TRBV6-6,CASSYGTGFGGYTF
TRBV3-1,CASSQVSGALGEQYF
TRBV9,CASSPPGSNQPQHF